Described below is a single T cell receptor beta chain sequence and its context. The sample comes from a study of blood T cell repertoires in COVID-19. Study in general: The analysed material was cDNA or gDNA that came from T cells, B-cell-depleted T cells, or PBMCs.

V gave up 4 bases and J gave up 0 bases; unmatched junction bases: 11. The CDR3 has 18 residues. The germline V gene encodes CDR1 SNHLY and CDR2 FYNNEI. Followed longitudinally, the Seattle patients had been enrolled during active infection. Sequencing was performed with immunoSEQ multiplex PCR; in TCRdb, only in-frame clones are kept and a portion is missing. The sample includes hundreds of thousands of clones, approximately 88% of them seen just once. The chain joins TRBV2 to TRBJ2-7, with 11 bases matching TRBD2. This clonotype was sampled from a woman aged 25-40 years with COVID-19, enrolled during active disease. The material sequenced was peripheral blood. CDR3 sequence reads: CASSAVLTSGTTSYEQYV. The CDR3 DNA reads as TGTGCCAGCAGTGCCGTCCTGACTAGCGGGACCACCTCCTACGAGCAGTACGTC.